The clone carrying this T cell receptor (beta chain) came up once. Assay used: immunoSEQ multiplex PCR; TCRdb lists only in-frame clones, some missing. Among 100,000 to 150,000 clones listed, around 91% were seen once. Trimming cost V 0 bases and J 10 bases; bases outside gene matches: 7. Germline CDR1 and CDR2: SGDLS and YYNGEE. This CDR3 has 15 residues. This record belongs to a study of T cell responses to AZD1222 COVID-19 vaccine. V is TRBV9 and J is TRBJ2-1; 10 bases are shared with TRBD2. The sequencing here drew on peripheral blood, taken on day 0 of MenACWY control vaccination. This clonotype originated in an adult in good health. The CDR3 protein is CASSVVLAGVGEQFF. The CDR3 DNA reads TGTGCCAGCAGCGTAGTTCTAGCGGGAGTTGGGGAGCAGTTCTTC.